What follows are 18 T cell receptor beta chains derived from one specimen sequenced in a study of shared clonotypes between healthy human individuals (dated by TCRdb to 2020 to 2021). The method was the immunoSEQ multiplex PCR assay. TCRdb's version of the immuneACCESS table is confined to in-frame rearrangements and falls short of the full clone set. An unresolved V gene accounts for under half of the shortfall where checked; the remainder is of unknown origin. Recorded for this sample are 1.6 million or so clones; approximately 98.5% of them occurred a single time. The ten largest clones represent 0.3% to 0.45% of the sample. The sample comprised naive CD4+ T cells sorted from blood. Taken with the paper, the label for cell subset or site translates to: CD45RA+ positively selected. These receptors all come from a man aged 25 to 40 in good health.

The chain employs TRBV19 and TRBJ1-5; D call uncertain. Germline V CDR1 and CDR2: LNHDA, SQIVND (reference sequence). This CDR3 spans 13 amino acids. Trimming took 4 bases from V and 3 from J, leaving 7 bases between them. For the CDR3, the DNA is TGTGCCAGTAGTAGTACAGACAATCAGCCCCAGCATTTT. Amino acids: CASSSTDNQPQHF.

The chain employs TRBV5-8 and TRBJ2-1, with TRBD1 matching over 10 bases. The V gene's germline CDR1 is SGHTS and CDR2 YDEGEE. J lost 6 bases, V lost 6 bases, and 9 bases had no gene match. The CDR3 totals 15 residues. The DNA of the CDR3 is TGTGCCAGCATATGGGACAGGGGTATCTCCAATGAGCAGTTCTTC. It specifies CASIWDRGISNEQFF.

In this sample, this clone turned up once. The rearrangement uses TRBV19 and TRBJ1-5; D not certain. The CDR3 contains 20 residues. V was cut by 7 bases and J by 1 base, with 29 bases left in between. CDR1 LNHDA and CDR2 SQIVND come from the germline V gene (reference sequence). This chain's CDR3 is CASTPHPGYSRGLSNQPQHF. DNA for the CDR3: TGTGCCAGTACCCCTCACCCAGGATACTCCCGAGGTTTAAGCAATCAGCCCCAGCATTTT.

The chain joins TRBV7-6 to TRBJ2-1; possible D gene TRBD2, 6 bases. The CDR3 loop spans 16 amino acids. CDR1 is SGHVS, CDR2 FNYEAQ, per germline. Trimming took off 3 bases at V and 0 bases at J, with 12 bases between the two ends. CDR3 nucleotide sequence: TGTGCCAGCAGCTTTGCGATCGGGAGCTCCTACAATGAGCAGTTCTTC. It specifies CASSFAIGSSYNEQFF. Full variable domain (remainder filled in from reference TRBV7-6 and TRBJ2-1): GAGVSQSPRYKVTKRGQDVALRCDPISGHVSLYWYRQALGQGPEFLTYFNYEAQQDKSGLPNDRFSAERPEGSISTLTIQRTEQRDSAMYRCASSFAIGSSYNEQFFGPGTRLTVL.

This chain uses TRBV19 with TRBJ2-3; 8 bases fit TRBD2. Germline V CDR1 and CDR2: LNHDA, SQIVND (reference sequence). The V segment lost 6 bases and the J segment 7 bases; nucleotides outside the gene matches: 3. The CDR3 covers 12 residues. CDR3 residues: CASRVAGNTQYF. In DNA form, the CDR3 reads TGTGCCAGTAGGGTAGCGGGGAATACGCAGTATTTT.

The rearrangement links TRBV5-5 to TRBJ1-1; no firm D call. The CDR3 covers 14 residues. In germline, CDR1 is SGHKS, CDR2 YYEKEE (reference sequence). V was pared by 2 bases and J by 0 bases, with 8 bases between. CDR3 nucleotides: TGTGCCAGCAGCTTTGGGAATTTGAACACTGAAGCTTTCTTT. It translates to CASSFGNLNTEAFF. Filled out from reference TRBV5-5 and TRBJ1-1, the complete variable domain reads DAGVTQSPTHLIKTRGQQVTLRCSPISGHKSVSWYQQVLGQGPQFIFQYYEKEERGRGNFPDRFSARQFPNYSSELNVNALLLGDSALYLCASSFGNLNTEAFFGQGTRLTVV.

V and J are TRBV28 and TRBJ2-1, with D tentatively TRBD1 (5 bases). Trimming shortened V by 11 bases and J by 1 base, and 15 bases separated the two germline ends. The CDR3 is made up of 14 amino acids. Germline CDR1 and CDR2: MDHEN and SYDVKM. For the CDR3, the DNA is TGTGCCGGCGGTGGGGCAGGGTCCTACAATGAGCAGTTCTTC. It specifies CAGGGAGSYNEQFF. Complete variable domain (other parts from reference TRBV28 and TRBJ2-1): DVKVTQSSRYLVKRTGEKVFLECVQDMDHENMFWYRQDPGLGLRLIYFSYDVKMKEKGDIPEGYSVSREKKERFSLILESASTNQTSMYLCAGGGAGSYNEQFFGPGTRLTVL.

This chain joins TRBV7-8 and TRBJ1-1; D remains unclear. CDR3 length: 14 amino acids. The V and J ends lost 5 bases and 5 bases respectively, with 15 bases between them. Germline values: CDR1 SGHVS, CDR2 FQNEAQ. CDR3 nucleotide sequence: TGTGCCAGCAGCGAGGTGTTAGGGCGAACTGAAGCTTTCTTT. It codes for CASSEVLGRTEAFF.

This rearrangement joins TRBV6-6 to TRBJ1-1; D ambiguous. The V gene lost 5 bases and the J gene lost 0 bases, with 4 bases spanning the gap. This CDR3 contains 12 residues. Germline V gene data show CDR1 as MNHNY and CDR2 as SVGAGI (reference sequence). The CDR3 region has the DNA TGTGCCAGCAGTCCAGTGAACACTGAAGCTTTCTTT. Its protein product is CASSPVNTEAFF.

The rearrangement uses TRBV18 and TRBJ2-1; TRBD1 is a possible D gene (5 bases). V was trimmed by 0 bases and J by 6 bases, leaving 12 bases between them. The CDR3 extends over 15 amino acids. Per the germline V gene, CDR1 is KGHSH and CDR2 is LQKENI. The CDR3 nucleotides read TGTGCCAGCTCACCACCGGGCCAGGGTTCCAATGAGCAGTTCTTC. Its protein is CASSPPGQGSNEQFF.

The gene calls are TRBV9 and TRBJ1-1, with D hard to call. Trimming removed 2 bases from V and 4 bases from J, with 12 bases in between. The CDR3 totals 14 residues. Germline CDR1 reads SGDLS; CDR2 reads YYNGEE. The CDR3 loop reads CASSVRWGGTEAFF. The CDR3 DNA reads TGTGCCAGCAGCGTGCGGTGGGGTGGCACTGAAGCTTTCTTT.

The V and J genes are TRBV9 and TRBJ2-7; the match to TRBD2 covers 13 bases. Germline loops: CDR1 SGDLS, CDR2 YYNGEE. The V and J ends lost 4 bases and 4 bases, in that order; junction bases with no gene match: 17. This CDR3 has 19 residues. CDR3: CASSPTGATSGRALYEQYF. As DNA, the CDR3 is TGTGCCAGCAGCCCCACGGGGGCTACTAGCGGGAGGGCTCTGTACGAGCAGTACTTC.

With respect to this clone: Distinct nucleotide sequences in the sample also encode this CDR3. The rearrangement uses TRBV7-2 and TRBJ1-5, with 9 bases lining up with TRBD1. The CDR3 runs 14 residues. Germline V gene data show CDR1 as SGHTA and CDR2 as FQGNSA. Losses at the gene ends were 6 bases for V and 6 bases for J; bases not matched to a gene: 6. The CDR3 is CASSLDRGRQPQHF. The CDR3, as DNA: TGTGCCAGCAGTCTGGACAGGGGACGTCAGCCCCAGCATTTT.

V gene TRBV4-1 combines with J gene TRBJ1-1; the D gene is possibly TRBD1 (5 bases). CDR3 length equals 15 residues. CDR1 and CDR2 from the germline V gene are MGHRA and YSYEKL. Trimming left V 4 bases short and J 0 bases short, with 12 bases between. The CDR3 DNA reads as TGCGCCAGCAGCCGAGGGGCAGCCATGAACACTGAAGCTTTCTTT. This translates into CASSRGAAMNTEAFF.

J is TRBJ2-2 and V is TRBV25-1; 10 nucleotides agree with TRBD2. Germline loops: CDR1 MGHDK, CDR2 SYGVNS. The V and J ends lost 2 bases and 7 bases, in that order; junction bases with no gene match: 7. The CDR3 runs to 16 residues. The CDR3 bases are TGTGCCAGCAGTGAAGCCCTAGCGGGAGAAGGCGGGGAGCTGTTTTTT. The encoded protein is CASSEALAGEGGELFF.

The chain joins TRBV2 to TRBJ2-5; no firm D call. The germline V gene encodes CDR1 SNHLY and CDR2 FYNNEI. V lost 6 bases and J 1 base, leaving 9 bases between the germline ends. CDR3 length: 13 residues. The CDR3 spells CASRWFSQETQYF. The CDR3 coding sequence is TGTGCCAGCAGGTGGTTTAGCCAAGAGACCCAGTACTTC.

The rearrangement uses TRBV6-1 and TRBJ2-7; D is unclear. V lost 1 base and J lost 3, with 4 bases in between. This CDR3 is 12 amino acids long. The germline gives CDR1 MNHNS, CDR2 SASEGT. CDR3 bases: TGTGCCAGCAGTGAAGTCAGCTACGAGCAGTACTTC. Protein product: CASSEVSYEQYF.

The V call is TRBV30, the J call TRBJ2-5; D might be TRBD2 (6 bases). V shed 2 bases and J shed 9 bases, with 13 bases lying between them. The CDR3 loop spans 12 amino acids. Per germline, CDR1 GTSNPN and CDR2 SVGIG (reference sequence). The DNA for the CDR3 is TGTGCCTGGAGTACTATGCCGGGGGCCCAGTACTTC. It translates to CAWSTMPGAQYF.